The rows below give T cell receptor beta chains drawn from one sample of a study of blood T cell repertoires in COVID-19. Repertoires were generated with immunoSEQ multiplex PCR, while TCRdb's copy carries only in-frame clones and drops some. The data contain over 85,000 clones, about 80% of them singletons. The sample comprised peripheral blood. Receptor source: a human donor in a cohort sampled during active COVID-19. Both conserved end residues are part of each CDR3. The D gene is left open where the match is weak. The listing skips clone size in some rows; elsewhere it reads once, few, many or a size class.

TRBJ1-2,NA,TRBV19,NA,TGTGCCAGTAGCCCATTACCCCAACTGTATGGCTACACCTTC,CASSPLPQLYGYTF
TRBJ2-3,once,TRBV2,TRBD1,TGTGCCAGCGCTCGACAGGGGGCAATGGATACGCAGTATTTT,CASARQGAMDTQYF
TRBJ1-2,once,TRBV6-5,NA,TGTGCCAGCAGTTACTCGATCGCACAGGGTTATGGCTACACCTTC,CASSYSIAQGYGYTF
TRBJ1-1,NA,TRBV7-8,NA,TGTGCCAGCAGCCTCCACAGGGAGAACACTGAAGCTTTCTTT,CASSLHRENTEAFF
TRBJ1-3,NA,TRBV28,NA,TGTGCCAGCAGGTCGTCTGGAAACACCATATATTTT,CASRSSGNTIYF
TRBJ2-7,NA,TRBV28,TRBD1,TGTGCCAGCAGTCCGCCAGGGGGCAGGGCCGAGCAGTACTTC,CASSPPGGRAEQYF
TRBJ1-2,NA,TRBV28,TRBD1,TGTGCCAGCAGTTTGGCACGGCGCCAGACAGGGGATGGCTACACCTTC,CASSLARRQTGDGYTF
TRBJ2-3,NA,TRBV27,NA,TGTGCCAGCCGGGGGACAGATACGCAGTATTTT,CASRGTDTQYF
TRBJ2-5,NA,TRBV18,NA,TGTGCCAGCTCACCCAAAAACGGGGAGACCCAGTACTTC,CASSPKNGETQYF
TRBJ2-3,NA,TRBV7-2,TRBD1,TGTGCCAGCAGCCCACAGGGGTCCGATACGCAGTATTTT,CASSPQGSDTQYF
TRBJ2-7,few,TRBV5-1,TRBD1,TGCGCCAGCAGCTTCAACCGGGACAGGGTGATCTACGAGCAGTACTTC,CASSFNRDRVIYEQYF
TRBJ1-1,NA,TRBV21-1,NA,TGTGCCAGCAGCTCGCGGACTTATCTCTTT,CASSSRTYLF
TRBJ2-1,NA,TRBV7-3,TRBD2,TGTGCCAGCAGCCTGACTAGCGGGGGGGCCGGTGAGCAGTTCTTC,CASSLTSGGAGEQFF
TRBJ1-1,NA,TRBV19,TRBD1,TGTGCCAGTAGTTTCAGACAGGGGAAGAACACTGAAGCTTTCTTT,CASSFRQGKNTEAFF
TRBJ1-1,NA,TRBV18,NA,TGTGCCAGCTCACCTTTAATGAACACTGAAGCTTTCTTT,CASSPLMNTEAFF
TRBJ1-2,NA,TRBV18,NA,TGTGCCAGCTCGACGACGGGGGGCCGCTATGGCTACACCTTC,CASSTTGGRYGYTF
TRBJ1-2,NA,TRBV16,NA,TGTGCCAGCAGCCAACCCGGGACATACTATGGCTACACCTTC,CASSQPGTYYGYTF
TRBJ2-5,NA,TRBV30,TRBD2,TGTGCCTGGACCACCCCGGGAGGTGGAGAGACCCAGTACTTC,CAWTTPGGGETQYF
TRBJ1-1,NA,TRBV5-1,NA,TGCGCCAGCAGCCCCGAGGGTAACACTGAAGCTTTCTTT,CASSPEGNTEAFF
TRBJ1-2,NA,TRBV5-4,TRBD1,TGTGCCAGCAGCTTACCCGACAGGGACTATGGCTACACCTTC,CASSLPDRDYGYTF
TRBJ2-7,NA,TRBV7-6,NA,TGTGCCAGCAGCTTAGGGGCCCAGAGGGGGAGCTCCCACGAGCAGTACTTC,CASSLGAQRGSSHEQYF
TRBJ1-5,NA,TRBV7-2,TRBD1,TGTGCCAGCAGTGTAAAGGGGGCCTACAATCAGCCCCAGCATTTT,CASSVKGAYNQPQHF
TRBJ1-5,once,TRBV20-1,NA,TGCAGTGCTAGTTGGGGAGGGCCCCAGCATTTT,CSASWGGPQHF
TRBJ2-7,NA,TRBV5-1,NA,TGCGCCAGCAGCTTGGGCGTCCTCAACCACGAGCAGTACTTC,CASSLGVLNHEQYF
TRBJ2-2,NA,TRBV11-2,NA,TGTGCCAGCAGCTTAATACAGAACACCGGGGAGCTGTTTTTT,CASSLIQNTGELFF
TRBJ2-7,NA,TRBV1,NA,TGCACCAGCAGCCAAGATGGGACTAGCGGCCGGGACCACGAGCAGTACTTC,CTSSQDGTSGRDHEQYF
TRBJ1-2,few,TRBV5-1,NA,TGCGCCAGCAGCCCCCTTAATACAGGGAGAAATTTGTACACCTTC,CASSPLNTGRNLYTF
TRBJ1-5,NA,TRBV18,NA,TGTGCCAGCTCAGCGGACAGTAATCAGCCCCAGCATTTT,CASSADSNQPQHF
TRBJ2-5,NA,TRBV7-3,NA,TGTGCCAGCAGCTTAATGGCTGCGGAAGAGACCCAGTACTTC,CASSLMAAEETQYF
TRBJ1-5,NA,TRBV6-2/TRBV6-3,TRBD1,TGTGCCAGCAGTTACTTCGACAGGGGACGCAGTCAGCCCCAGCATTTT,CASSYFDRGRSQPQHF
TRBJ2-7,NA,TRBV7-8,TRBD1,TGTGCCAGCAGCTTAAGGGACAGCACCTACGAGCAGTACTTC,CASSLRDSTYEQYF
TRBJ2-3,NA,TRBV5-4,NA,TGTGCCAGCAGCTCCCGAGGCCCAGATACGCAGTATTTT,CASSSRGPDTQYF
TRBJ2-1,NA,TRBV11-3,NA,TGTGCCAGCAGCGTACCGACTGGTGGCAATGAGCAGTTCTTC,CASSVPTGGNEQFF
TRBJ1-3,NA,TRBV25-1,NA,TGTGCCAGCCAACAACAGGCCCCTGGAAACACCATATATTTT,CASQQQAPGNTIYF
TRBJ1-5,few,TRBV9,NA,TGTGCCAGCAGCGGCACAGGGTATCAGCCCCAGCATTTT,CASSGTGYQPQHF
TRBJ2-7,NA,TRBV6-5,NA,TGTGCCAGCAGCCGAATTCACCGGGGGACCTACGAGCAGTACTTC,CASSRIHRGTYEQYF
TRBJ1-2,once,TRBV5-1,NA,TGCGCCAGCAGCTTGGACAGACCGAGCTATGGCTACACCTTC,CASSLDRPSYGYTF
TRBJ1-4,NA,TRBV2,NA,TGTGCCAGCAGGCGGGGCGCCGGGGAAAAACTGTTTTTT,CASRRGAGEKLFF
TRBJ1-5,NA,TRBV5-1,TRBD1,TGCGCCAGCAGCTTGGAGGGACAGGGGAATCAGCCCCAGCATTTT,CASSLEGQGNQPQHF
TRBJ2-2,NA,TRBV5-1,TRBD2,TGCGCCAGCAGCTCGACTAGCGGGGGGTCTAACACCGGGGAGCTGTTTTTT,CASSSTSGGSNTGELFF
TRBJ2-1,NA,TRBV6-2/TRBV6-3,TRBD2,TGTGCCAGCAGTTACCTTTTAGCGGGGGGGCCGGGGAATGAGCAGTTCTTC,CASSYLLAGGPGNEQFF
TRBJ2-7,NA,TRBV6-2/TRBV6-3,TRBD1,TGTGCCAGCAGTTACTCGCACGGGACAGGCGCCTACGAGCAGTACTTC,CASSYSHGTGAYEQYF
TRBJ1-5,NA,TRBV5-1,NA,TGCGCCAGCAGCCTGGCAGGGAATCAGCCCCAGCATTTT,CASSLAGNQPQHF
TRBJ2-3,once,TRBV7-8,NA,TGTGCCAGCACCAACCGCCGCGGACTTTTCGGAGATACGCAGTATTTT,CASTNRRGLFGDTQYF
TRBJ2-3,NA,TRBV4-2,TRBD2,TGTGCCAGCAGCCAGTGGCGGGGGGGCCGGGCAGATACGCAGTATTTT,CASSQWRGGRADTQYF